One and the same sample provided the 5 T cell receptor beta chains below, sequenced in a study of cytomegalovirus exposure and HLA in healthy donors. This PCR relied on a set of 60 Vbeta primers and 13 Jbeta primers. TCRdb keeps only in-frame clones here, not all; method: immunoSEQ multiplex PCR. Altogether approximately 150,000 clones are present, 65% to 90% being singletons, with the ten largest covering approximately 2.4%. Sequenced material: PBMCs. Receptors originate from a male donor in good health and CMV-seronegative.

This clone was observed a single time. J is TRBJ2-1 and V is TRBV5-1; maybe TRBD1 (6 bases). This CDR3 is 13 amino acids long. Per the germline V gene, CDR1 is SGHRS and CDR2 is YFSETQ. Between the trimmed V and J ends, which lost 4 bases and 5 bases, there was a span of 10 bases. The CDR3: CASSSGQHNEQFF. Here the CDR3 DNA reads TGCGCCAGCAGCAGCGGACAGCACAATGAGCAGTTCTTC.

The chain employs TRBV5-8 and TRBJ2-1; 8 bases align to TRBD2. The CDR3 spans 14 residues. The junction had 8 bases not matched to a gene; V was cut back by 5 bases and J by 7 bases. Germline V gives CDR1 SGHTS, CDR2 YDEGEE. The CDR3 DNA reads as TGTGCCAGCAGTACCGGGACTAGAGGGAATGAGCAGTTCTTC. This encodes CASSTGTRGNEQFF.

This clone has a handful of counts. The chain carries TRBV27 and TRBJ2-3; 8 bases are a match to TRBD1. Germline-derived CDR1 and CDR2 are MNHEY and SMNVEV (reference sequence). The CDR3 has 17 residues. The trim removed 3 bases at V and 0 bases at J, leaving 8 bases unmatched. CDR3 residues: CASSLRTGYSSTDTQYF. The CDR3 bases are TGTGCCAGCAGTTTGAGGACAGGGTATAGTAGCACAGATACGCAGTATTTT.

The J gene is TRBJ1-2, the V gene TRBV4-2, with 7 bases that match TRBD1. With V trimmed by 0 bases and J by 0 bases, 4 bases remained unmatched. The CDR3 totals 16 residues. Germline V gene data show CDR1 as LGHNA and CDR2 as YNFKEQ. In DNA form, the CDR3 reads TGTGCCAGCAGCCAAGAAGGTGGACAGGCTAACTATGGCTACACCTTC. It is translated as CASSQEGGQANYGYTF.

The gene calls are TRBV18 and TRBJ1-2, with D perhaps matching TRBD1 (6 bases). The CDR3 runs 14 residues. Trimming removed 2 bases at V and 3 bases at J, with 10 bases between. CDR1 KGHSH and CDR2 LQKENI come from the germline V gene. The CDR3 spells CASSPGAGDYGYTF. For the CDR3, the DNA is TGTGCCAGCTCACCAGGGGCAGGGGACTATGGCTACACCTTC.